This section outlines one T cell receptor beta chain sequence together with its context. Its target is unknown. Relapse after autologous stem cell transplantation occurred in every patient, and brentuximab vedotin exposure varied. CD8+ T cell isolation from thawed PBMCs was performed by magnetic negative selection. The best responses consisted of complete response, partial response or progressive disease. These data are taken from a study of PD-1 blockade in classical Hodgkin lymphoma. The V end lost 5 bases, the J end lost 5 bases, and 11 bases lay between the germline ends. This CDR3 contains 13 residues. Germline V CDR1 and CDR2: SEHNR, FQNEAQ (reference sequence). Regarding the study as a whole: Baseline TCR diversity was reportedly lower in newly diagnosed patients than in healthy donors. It was reported as lower still in relapsed/refractory patients. When nivolumab was started under 1 year after ASCT, patients were excluded.

TCRdb keeps only in-frame clones here, not all; method: immunoSEQ multiplex PCR. Seen here are around 6,000 clones, 45% to 65% observed once, and the top ten hold over 12%. The receptor's source is a human donor with classical Hodgkin lymphoma. The sample in question was CD8+ T cells from blood, obtained at baseline. The genes are TRBV7-9 and TRBJ2-3; D remains unclear. The CDR3 nucleotides read TGTGCCAGCAGCCTCGGTCCGAGAGATACGCAGTATTTT. Residues: CASSLGPRDTQYF.